The following is a TCR beta chain sequence with its context. The protocol was immunoSEQ multiplex PCR, while the TCRdb copy is restricted to in-frame clones and leaves out a portion. The sample holds 70,000 or so clones, approximately 90% seen once. This sample was included in a study of blood T cell repertoires in COVID-19. The CDR3 has 14 residues. The germline gives CDR1 LGHDT, CDR2 YNNKEL (reference sequence). Trimming took off 4 bases at V and 3 bases at J, with 9 bases between the two ends. This rearrangement joins TRBV3-1 (or the pseudogene TRBV3-2) to TRBJ1-4; D is perhaps TRBD1 (6 bases). Sequenced material: peripheral blood. The sequence was collected from a man aged 55 to 70 with acute or convalescent COVID-19. CDR3 nucleotides: TGTGCCAGCAGCCTCGACAGGCCTAATGAAAAACTGTTTTTT. It translates to CASSLDRPNEKLFF.